These 18 T cell receptor beta chains share one sample of origin, sequenced in a study of T-cell reconstitution after alpha-beta-depleted transplantation in children. Preparing the TCRbeta library involved the use of unique molecular identifiers. TCRdb reprocessed the PCR reads via MiXCR and lists one record per CDR3 protein. The top ten clones hold roughly two fifths of a sample with fewer than 450,000 distinct CDR3 sequences, roughly 15% of them seen once. Here the sequenced sample was PBMCs, mostly from graft donor cells, taken 360 days after TCRalphabeta/CD19-depleted stem cell transplant. These receptors were taken from a male patient aged 2 to 9 who had a stem cell transplant for acute lymphoblastic leukemia, so the T cells may come from the graft donor.

This clonotype has a handful of counts. The rearrangement links TRBV6-5 to TRBJ1-6; the D is unclear. With 3 bases removed from V and 7 bases from J, the gap between germline ends came to 16 bases. The V gene's germline CDR1 is MNHEY and CDR2 SVGAGI. The CDR3 extends over 16 amino acids. The CDR3 DNA is TGTGCCAGCAGTTATACTCACGGCGGAGGGAATTCACCCCTCCACTTT. It codes for CASSYTHGGGNSPLHF.

This chain links TRBV29-1 with TRBJ2-7; 9 bases map to TRBD1. The V gene end was trimmed by 7 bases and the J gene end by 5 bases; junction bases not matched to a gene: 9. The V gene's germline CDR1 is SQVTM and CDR2 ANQGSEA. This CDR3 spans 13 amino acids. The CDR3 spells CSATGTGFHEQYF. The CDR3 nucleotides are TGCAGCGCGACCGGGACAGGGTTCCACGAGCAGTACTTC.

Of note for this clonotype: A clone one base away is much larger, so this may be a read error. The chain uses TRBV3-1 and TRBJ2-7; the D gene could be TRBD1 or TRBD2 (7 bases each). Germline CDR1 is LGHDT and CDR2 is YNNKEL (reference sequence). CDR3 length equals 14 residues. The DNA for the CDR3 is TGTGCCAGCAGCCAGAGGACTAGAGGGGGCGAGGAGTACTTC. Translation gives CASSQRTRGGEEYF.

This clonotype was detected only a few times. The CDR3 sequence is CASSQSPGTPRNEQFF. CDR3 bases: TGTGCCAGCAGTCAGTCCCCCGGGACACCGAGGAATGAGCAGTTCTTC. The chain uses TRBV28 and TRBJ2-1; tentative D call: TRBD1 (6 bases). V gave up 5 bases and J gave up 7 bases, with 21 bases separating them. CDR3 size: 16 residues. Germline values: CDR1 MDHEN, CDR2 SYDVKM.

V gene TRBV9 combines with J gene TRBJ2-3; the match to TRBD2 covers 8 bases. The V gene end was trimmed by 2 bases and the J gene end by 6 bases; junction bases not matched to a gene: 8. Germline V gene lookup returns CDR1 SGDLS and CDR2 YYNGEE. The CDR3 sequence is 15 residues long. CDR3 bases: TGTGCCAGCAGCGTTTCCGGGAGGGCCTGGGATACGCAGTATTTT. As protein: CASSVSGRAWDTQYF. The full variable domain, with the rest looked up from reference TRBV9 and TRBJ2-3, is DSGVTQTPKHLITATGQRVTLRCSPRSGDLSVYWYQQSLDQGLQFLIQYYNGEERAKGNILERFSAQQFPDLHSELNLSSLELGDSALYFCASSVSGRAWDTQYFGPGTRLTVL.

The gene calls are TRBV5-6 and TRBJ2-7; 12 bases are a match to TRBD2. CDR1 and CDR2 from the germline V gene are SGHDT and YYEEEE. CDR3 length: 17 amino acids. The J segment lost 2 bases and the V segment lost 0 bases, leaving 6 bases of the junction unmatched. CDR3 protein: CASSLGLAGVITYEQYF. As DNA, the CDR3 is TGTGCCAGCAGCTTGGGACTAGCGGGAGTGATAACCTACGAGCAGTACTTC.

The gene calls are TRBV6-2 or TRBV6-3 and TRBJ1-1, with TRBD1 as a possible D gene (6 bases). This CDR3 has 15 residues. V lost 2 bases to trimming and J lost 2 bases, with 12 bases between them. In germline, CDR1 is MNHEY, CDR2 SVGEGT. The CDR3 sequence: CASSYRGQPNTEAFF. In nucleotides, the CDR3 is TGTGCCAGCAGTTACAGAGGACAGCCTAACACTGAAGCTTTCTTT.

This clonotype has at least ten counts. The chain has TRBV29-1 and TRBJ2-2; 7 bases match TRBD1. V shed 5 bases, J shed 5 bases, and the junction held 2 bases outside the gene matches. The germline gives CDR1 SQVTM, CDR2 ANQGSEA. This CDR3 spans 12 amino acids. The DNA of the CDR3 is TGCAGCGTTCAACAGGGGACCGGGGAGCTGTTTTTT. Encoded protein: CSVQQGTGELFF.

The chain employs TRBV6-2 or TRBV6-3 and TRBJ2-3, with 14 nucleotides matching TRBD2. With V trimmed by 0 bases and J by 6 bases, 14 bases remained unmatched. CDR1 MNHEY and CDR2 SVGEGT come from the germline V gene. The CDR3 covers 20 residues. The CDR3 region is CASSYSTHLGLAGGADTQYF. The CDR3 nucleotides read TGTGCCAGCAGTTACTCGACACACCTAGGACTAGCGGGAGGTGCCGATACGCAGTATTTT.

Ten or more counts support this clonotype. The V and J genes are TRBV29-1 and TRBJ1-1; D unresolved. The CDR3 runs to 13 residues. CDR1 is SQVTM and CDR2 is ANQGSEA in the germline V gene. V shed 1 base and J shed 4 bases, with 10 bases lying between them. Here the CDR3 DNA reads TGCAGCGTTGAAGGGCTTGTCCTCACTGAAGCTTTCTTT. Amino acids: CSVEGLVLTEAFF. The complete variable domain, with remaining parts taken from reference TRBV29-1 and TRBJ1-1, reads SAVISQKPSRDICQRGTSLTIQCQVDSQVTMMFWYRQQPGQSLTLIATANQGSEATYESGFVIDKFPISRPNLTFSTLTVSNMSPEDSSIYLCSVEGLVLTEAFFGQGTRLTVV.

This clonotype was counted a few times. The gene calls are TRBV5-1 and TRBJ2-2, with 7 nucleotides matching TRBD2. Germline lookup yields CDR1 SGHRS and CDR2 YFSETQ. Trimming removed 3 bases from V and 5 bases from J; junction bases left unmatched: 13. The CDR3 contains 17 residues. The CDR3 is CASSWASSGDKTGELFF. The CDR3 DNA reads TGCGCCAGCAGCTGGGCCTCTAGCGGCGATAAAACCGGGGAGCTGTTTTTT.

A few counts support this clonotype. V usage is TRBV4-1 and J usage is TRBJ2-1, with 10 positions matching TRBD2. The CDR3 length is 18 residues. V was pared by 0 bases and J by 6 bases, with 11 bases of the junction left unmatched. Germline V gene sequence: CDR1 MGHRA, CDR2 YSYEKL. This chain's CDR3 is CASSQEMATSGIANEQFF. For the CDR3, the DNA is TGCGCCAGCAGCCAAGAGATGGCCACTAGCGGGATTGCCAATGAGCAGTTCTTC.

This clonotype was counted between two and nine times. The chain carries TRBV28 and TRBJ1-1, with D perhaps matching TRBD1 (5 bases). Looked up from germline, CDR1 is MDHEN and CDR2 is SYDVKM. V was shortened by 1 base and J by 3 bases, with 18 bases between the two germline ends. The CDR3 contains 17 residues. This CDR3 reads CASSLLGMGGRDTEAFF. The CDR3 DNA sequence: TGTGCCAGCAGTTTATTGGGCATGGGGGGGAGGGACACTGAAGCTTTCTTT. Full variable domain (missing parts from reference TRBV28 and TRBJ1-1): DVKVTQSSRYLVKRTGEKVFLECVQDMDHENMFWYRQDPGLGLRLIYFSYDVKMKEKGDIPEGYSVSREKKERFSLILESASTNQTSMYLCASSLLGMGGRDTEAFFGQGTRLTVV.

The V call is TRBV27, the J call TRBJ2-3, with 11 bases that match TRBD2. This CDR3 has 16 residues. Germline-derived CDR1 and CDR2 are MNHEY and SMNVEV (reference sequence). J gave up 2 bases and V 5 bases, and 6 bases lay outside the gene matches. CDR3: CASSPGLADFTDTQYF. Here the CDR3 DNA reads TGTGCCAGCAGTCCGGGACTAGCGGATTTCACAGATACGCAGTATTTT.

This clonotype appeared a few times. The V gene is TRBV28, the J gene TRBJ2-3; D unclear. The CDR3 extends over 11 amino acids. Trimming stripped 10 bases from V and 8 bases from J, with 13 bases between. The germline V gene encodes CDR1 MDHEN and CDR2 SYDVKM. Here the CDR3 reads CATSAPVTQYF. As DNA, the CDR3 is TGTGCCACCAGCGCGCCTGTTACGCAGTATTTT.

The chain joins TRBV9 to TRBJ2-7; 10 positions agree with TRBD2. This CDR3 region has 16 residues. Germline CDR1 SGDLS, CDR2 YYNGEE. After removal of 0 bases from V and 4 bases from J, the junction contained 7 bases not matched to a gene. CDR3 amino acids: CASSVDPSGSTYEQYF. CDR3 DNA sequence: TGTGCCAGCAGCGTAGACCCTAGCGGGAGTACGTACGAGCAGTACTTC.

This clonotype was counted ten times or more. V usage is TRBV2 and J usage is TRBJ2-7, with TRBD1 matching over 10 bases. CDR3 length equals 18 residues. Germline trimming cut 5 bases from V and 3 bases from J; bases unmatched to any gene: 16. Per the germline V gene, CDR1 is SNHLY and CDR2 is FYNNEI. The CDR3 DNA reads TGTGCCAGCAGTTACCCGGGACAGGGGTATTCTTCTCACTACGAGCAGTACTTC. This gives the protein CASSYPGQGYSSHYEQYF.

The sample holds many counts of this clonotype. The chain has TRBV9 and TRBJ1-6; D perhaps matches TRBD1 (5 bases). Trimming cost V 2 bases and J 8 bases, with 8 bases left between them. Germline V gives CDR1 SGDLS, CDR2 YYNGEE. The CDR3 extends over 13 amino acids. For the CDR3, the DNA is TGTGCCAGCAGCGTGGGACCCGATTCACCCCTCCACTTT. This codes for CASSVGPDSPLHF.